One and the same sample provided the 7 T cell receptor beta chains below, sequenced in a study of OX40 agonist ivuxolimab in advanced cancers. Some clones are missing from TCRdb's copy, which holds only in-frame ones; the method was immunoSEQ multiplex PCR. The sample includes roughly 79,000 clones, roughly 84% of them seen just once. The source was CD4+ or CD8+ T cells sorted from blood, collected in a trial of the OX40 agonist ivuxolimab. All receptors come from an adult with an advanced solid tumor such as melanoma, head and neck, liver or kidney cancer.

This clone was seen a few times. The rearrangement uses TRBV6-6 and TRBJ2-5; no clear D gene. CDR3 length: 12 amino acids. Trimming took off 6 bases at V and 5 bases at J, with 10 bases between the two ends. The V gene's germline CDR1 is MNHNY and CDR2 SVGAGI (reference sequence). This CDR3 reads CASSPLGETQYF. CDR3 DNA sequence: TGTGCCAGCAGCCCCTTAGGGGAGACCCAGTACTTC.

J is TRBJ2-7 and V is TRBV7-9; TRBD1 matches at 9 bases. With 5 bases clipped from V and 6 bases from J, the junction kept 8 bases outside the gene matches. The CDR3 consists of 14 residues. Germline V gene data show CDR1 as SEHNR and CDR2 as FQNEAQ (reference sequence). DNA of the CDR3: TGTGCCAGCAGCAACACAGGGGGCGCGGGCGAGCAGTACTTC. It yields the protein CASSNTGGAGEQYF.

The V and J genes are TRBV4-1 and TRBJ1-1, with 10 bases that match TRBD1. The CDR3 is 16 residues long. J was trimmed by 3 bases and V by 3 bases; bases with no gene match: 7. The V gene's germline CDR1 is MGHRA and CDR2 YSYEKL. The CDR3: CASSQPDRGFDTEAFF. The CDR3 DNA is TGCGCCAGCAGCCAGCCGGACAGGGGGTTTGACACTGAAGCTTTCTTT.

This chain links TRBV11-3 with TRBJ1-1; the D is unclear. This CDR3 comprises 13 residues. Looked up from germline, CDR1 is SGHNT and CDR2 is YENEEA. Trimming removed 1 base from V and 1 base from J, with 4 bases in between. The CDR3 nucleotides are TGTGCCAGCAGCTTAGCAGAGAACACTGAAGCTTTCTTT. The encoded protein is CASSLAENTEAFF. Full variable domain (rest looked up from reference TRBV11-3 and TRBJ1-1): EAGVVQSPRYKIIEKKQPVAFWCNPISGHNTLYWYLQNLGQGPELLIRYENEEAVDDSQLPKDRFSAERLKGVDSTLKIQPAELGDSAVYLCASSLAENTEAFFGQGTRLTVV.

The V call is TRBV10-1, the J call TRBJ1-6; D possibly corresponds to TRBD1 (5 bases). V was clipped by 3 bases and J by 7 bases, with 10 bases between them. The CDR3 runs 14 residues. Germline V gene data show CDR1 as WNHNN and CDR2 as SYGVQD (reference sequence). The CDR3 spells CASSEEGYNSPLHF. The CDR3 DNA follows: TGCGCCAGCAGTGAAGAGGGGTACAATTCACCCCTCCACTTT.

This chain joins TRBV5-8 and TRBJ1-6; D gene ambiguous. Germline lookup yields CDR1 SGHTS and CDR2 YDEGEE. There are 15 residues in the CDR3. V gave up 0 bases and J gave up 14 bases, with 18 bases separating them. DNA for the CDR3: TGTGCCAGCAGCTTGGGTCCGGGCAGCCCCGTCACCCTCCACTTT. This codes for CASSLGPGSPVTLHF.

The chain couples TRBV15 to TRBJ1-4; tentative D call: TRBD1 (5 bases). CDR1 LNHNV and CDR2 YYDKDF come from the germline V gene (reference sequence). The V end lost 1 base, the J end lost 11 bases, and 14 bases lay between the germline ends. The CDR3 runs 14 residues. CDR3 bases: TGTGCCACCAGCAGAGGGGAGGGGCTTGAGAAACTGTTTTTT. Translated, it gives CATSRGEGLEKLFF. Full variable domain (outside the CDR3, taken from reference TRBV15 and TRBJ1-4): DAMVIQNPRYQVTQFGKPVTLSCSQTLNHNVMYWYQQKSSQAPKLLFHYYDKDFNNEADTPDNFQSRRPNTSFCFLDIRSPGLGDTAMYLCATSRGEGLEKLFFGSGTQLSVL.